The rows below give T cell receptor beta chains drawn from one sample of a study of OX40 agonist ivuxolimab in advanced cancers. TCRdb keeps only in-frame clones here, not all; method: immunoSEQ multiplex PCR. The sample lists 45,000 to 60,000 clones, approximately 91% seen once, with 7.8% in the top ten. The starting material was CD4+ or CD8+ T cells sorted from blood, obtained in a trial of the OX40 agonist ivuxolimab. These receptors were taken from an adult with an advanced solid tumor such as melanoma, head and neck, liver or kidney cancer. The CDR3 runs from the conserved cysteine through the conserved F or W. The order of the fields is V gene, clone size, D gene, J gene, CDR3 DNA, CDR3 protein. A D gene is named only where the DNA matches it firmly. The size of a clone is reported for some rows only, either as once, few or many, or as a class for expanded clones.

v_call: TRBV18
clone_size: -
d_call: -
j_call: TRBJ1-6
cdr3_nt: TGTGCCAGCTCACTTGATCGGGGGTCACCCCTCCACTTT
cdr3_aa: CASSLDRGSPLHF

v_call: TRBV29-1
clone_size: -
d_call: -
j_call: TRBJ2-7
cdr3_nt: TGCAGCGTTGAGGGGCAGAGCTACGAGCAGTACTTC
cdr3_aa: CSVEGQSYEQYF

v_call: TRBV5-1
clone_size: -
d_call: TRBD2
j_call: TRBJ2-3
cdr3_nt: TGCGCCAGCAGCTTAGGTAATAGCGGGAGCACAGATACGCAGTATTTT
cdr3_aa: CASSLGNSGSTDTQYF

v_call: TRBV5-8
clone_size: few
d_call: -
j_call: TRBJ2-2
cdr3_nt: TGTGCCAGCAGCCCTCGGGGACGGACCGGGGAGCTGTTTTTT
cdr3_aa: CASSPRGRTGELFF

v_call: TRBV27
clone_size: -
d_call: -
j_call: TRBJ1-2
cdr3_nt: TGTGCCAGCAGTCCCTCCCGGCAGGCTAACTATGGCTACACCTTC
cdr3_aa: CASSPSRQANYGYTF

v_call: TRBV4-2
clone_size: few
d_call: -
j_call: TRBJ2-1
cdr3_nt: TGTGCCAGCAGCGCCCAACGGGGCAATGAGCAGTTCTTC
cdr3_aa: CASSAQRGNEQFF

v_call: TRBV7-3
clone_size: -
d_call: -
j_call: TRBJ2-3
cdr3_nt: TGTGCCAGCAGCCCCACGGGACTTTCTAGCACAGATACGCAGTATTTT
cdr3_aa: CASSPTGLSSTDTQYF

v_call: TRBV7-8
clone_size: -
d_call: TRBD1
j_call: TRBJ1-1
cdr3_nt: TGTGCCAGCAGCCGACGGATGGGACAGGTCCACACTGAAGCTTTCTTT
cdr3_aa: CASSRRMGQVHTEAFF

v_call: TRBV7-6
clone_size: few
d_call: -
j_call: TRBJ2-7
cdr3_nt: TGTGCCAGCAGCCCCGGACCGAACTACGAGCAGTACTTC
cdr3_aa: CASSPGPNYEQYF

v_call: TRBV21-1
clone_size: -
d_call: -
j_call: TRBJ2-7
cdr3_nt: TGTGCCAGCAGCAAAAGGGGGAAGCGGAGGACGAGGGAGCAGTACTTC
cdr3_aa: CASSKRGKRRTREQYF

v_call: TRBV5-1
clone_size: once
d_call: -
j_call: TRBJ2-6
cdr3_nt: TGCGCCAGCAGCTCAGGAGGCTCTGGGGCCAACGTCCTGACTTTC
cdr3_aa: CASSSGGSGANVLTF

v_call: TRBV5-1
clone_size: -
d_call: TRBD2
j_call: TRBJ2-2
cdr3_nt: TGCGCCAGCAGCTGGGGACTAGCGGGGGCCACCGGGGAGCTGTTTTTT
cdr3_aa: CASSWGLAGATGELFF

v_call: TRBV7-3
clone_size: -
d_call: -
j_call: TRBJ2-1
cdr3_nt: TGTGCCAGCAGCGTAAACCGGGGTTACTACAATGAGCAGTTCTTC
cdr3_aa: CASSVNRGYYNEQFF

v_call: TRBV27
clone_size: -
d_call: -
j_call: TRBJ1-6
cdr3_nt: TGTGCCAGCTCTCGGAGCGGTAGGAGTAATAATTCACCCCTCCACTTT
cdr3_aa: CASSRSGRSNNSPLHF

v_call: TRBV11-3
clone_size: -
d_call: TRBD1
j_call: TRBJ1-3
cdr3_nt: TGTGCCAGCAGCCAGACAGGGGGATCCTCTGGAAACACCATATATTTT
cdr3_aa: CASSQTGGSSGNTIYF

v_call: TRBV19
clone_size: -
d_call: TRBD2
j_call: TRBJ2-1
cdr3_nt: TGTGCCAGTAGTAAACCGGGACTAGGCACAGGCAATGAGCAGTTCTTC
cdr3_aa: CASSKPGLGTGNEQFF

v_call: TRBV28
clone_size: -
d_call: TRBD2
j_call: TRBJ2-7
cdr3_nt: TGTGCCAGCAGTTCCCCCGGGACTATCTCCTACGAGCAGTACTTC
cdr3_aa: CASSSPGTISYEQYF

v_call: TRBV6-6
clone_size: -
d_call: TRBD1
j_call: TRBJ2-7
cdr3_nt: TGTGCCAGCAGAACAGGGGGCCCAAGACACGAGCAGTACTTC
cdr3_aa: CASRTGGPRHEQYF

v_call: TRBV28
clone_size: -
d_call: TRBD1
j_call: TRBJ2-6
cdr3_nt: TGTGCCAGCAGTGGACCGGGACAGGGATCTGGGGCCAACGTCCTGACTTTC
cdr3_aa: CASSGPGQGSGANVLTF

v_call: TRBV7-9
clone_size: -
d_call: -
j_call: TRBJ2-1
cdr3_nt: TGTGCCAGCAGACAACGATGGGGGGCCACCTCCTACAATGAGCAGTTCTTC
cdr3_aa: CASRQRWGATSYNEQFF

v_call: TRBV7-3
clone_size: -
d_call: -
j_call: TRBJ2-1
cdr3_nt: TGTGCCAGCAGCTTAAACGGTAATTACAATGAGCAGTTCTTC
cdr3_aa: CASSLNGNYNEQFF

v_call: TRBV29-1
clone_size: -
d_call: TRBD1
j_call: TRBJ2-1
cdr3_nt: TGCAGCGCCAGGACAGGACTTAATGAGCAGTTCTTC
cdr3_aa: CSARTGLNEQFF

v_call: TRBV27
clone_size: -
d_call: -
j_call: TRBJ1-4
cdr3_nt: TGTGCCAGCAGTACCTGGGGGGGAATGAAAAAACTGTTTTTT
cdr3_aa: CASSTWGGMKKLFF

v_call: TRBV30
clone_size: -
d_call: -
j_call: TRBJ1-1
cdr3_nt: TGTGCCTGGAAGAGGACATCTGAAGCTTTCTTT
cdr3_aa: CAWKRTSEAFF

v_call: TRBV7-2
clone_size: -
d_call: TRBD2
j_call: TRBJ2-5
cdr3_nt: TGTGCCAGCACTGGCGGGGCTAGCGGGAGGTCAGAGACCCAGTACTTC
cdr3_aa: CASTGGASGRSETQYF

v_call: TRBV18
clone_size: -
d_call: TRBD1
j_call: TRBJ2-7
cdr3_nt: TGTGCCAGCTCACAAGGGACAGGGTTCTCCTACGAGCAGTACTTC
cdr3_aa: CASSQGTGFSYEQYF

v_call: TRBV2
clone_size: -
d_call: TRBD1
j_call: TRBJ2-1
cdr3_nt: TGTGCCAGCAGTGAAAGCGGGACAGGGGAATACAATGAGCAGTTCTTC
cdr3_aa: CASSESGTGEYNEQFF

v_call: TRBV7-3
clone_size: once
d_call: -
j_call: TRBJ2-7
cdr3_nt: TGTGCCAGCAGTTCCAATACTAGAGACGAGCAGTACTTC
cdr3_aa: CASSSNTRDEQYF

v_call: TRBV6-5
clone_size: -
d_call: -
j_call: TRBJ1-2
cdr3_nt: TGTGCCAGCAGTTCGGCCCTAAATCGCGGGGCGGCTGGCTACACCTTC
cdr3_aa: CASSSALNRGAAGYTF

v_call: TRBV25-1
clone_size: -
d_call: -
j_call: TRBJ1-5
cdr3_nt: TGTGCCAGCAGTGATTACAGAGACCATCAGCCCCAGCATTTT
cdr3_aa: CASSDYRDHQPQHF

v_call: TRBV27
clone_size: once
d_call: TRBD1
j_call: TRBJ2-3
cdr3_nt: TGTGCCAGCAGCCCCGGGACAGGGTACACAGATACGCAGTATTTT
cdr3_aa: CASSPGTGYTDTQYF

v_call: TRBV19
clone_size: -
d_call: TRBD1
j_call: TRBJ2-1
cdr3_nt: TGTGCCAGTAGTATCCCCCTTGGGCAGGGGGCTGGTGAGCAGTTCTTC
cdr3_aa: CASSIPLGQGAGEQFF

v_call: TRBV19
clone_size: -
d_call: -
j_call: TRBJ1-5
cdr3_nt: TGTGCCAGTAAGTCCTCCGAAAGACAGGCCCTCCTTAGCAATCAGCCCCAGCATTTT
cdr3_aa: CASKSSERQALLSNQPQHF

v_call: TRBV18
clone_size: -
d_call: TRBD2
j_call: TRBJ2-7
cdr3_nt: TGTGCCAGCTCACGCGGACTAGCGGGAGGAGTTACCGAGCAGTACTTC
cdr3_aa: CASSRGLAGGVTEQYF

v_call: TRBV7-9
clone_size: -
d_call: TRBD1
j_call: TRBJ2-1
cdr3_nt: TGTGCCAGCAGCTTAGACGGACAGGGGAATAATGAGCAGTTCTTC
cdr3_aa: CASSLDGQGNNEQFF

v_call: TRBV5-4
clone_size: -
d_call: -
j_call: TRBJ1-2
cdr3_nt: TGTGCCAGCAGTCCTGGAGTCTGGGGACCGCTCTATGGCTACACCTTC
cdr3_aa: CASSPGVWGPLYGYTF

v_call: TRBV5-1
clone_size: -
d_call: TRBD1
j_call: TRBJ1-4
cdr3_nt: TGCGCCAGCAGCCTGCGGACAGGGCAGGGAGAAAAACTGTTTTTT
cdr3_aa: CASSLRTGQGEKLFF

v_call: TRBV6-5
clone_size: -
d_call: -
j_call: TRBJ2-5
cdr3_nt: TGTGCCAGCAGCTACGGAGGGCGAGAGACCCAGTACTTC
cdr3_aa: CASSYGGRETQYF

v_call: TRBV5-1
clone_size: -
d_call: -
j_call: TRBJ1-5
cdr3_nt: TGCGCCAGCAGCTTGAGTCCCCGGGACGGCAGCAATCAGCCCCAGCATTTT
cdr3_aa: CASSLSPRDGSNQPQHF

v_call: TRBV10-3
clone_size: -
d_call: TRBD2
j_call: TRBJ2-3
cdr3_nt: TGTGCCATATCTGCGGGAGGAAGAGATACGCAGTATTTT
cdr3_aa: CAISAGGRDTQYF

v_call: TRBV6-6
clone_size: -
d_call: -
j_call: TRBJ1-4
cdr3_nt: TGTGCCAGCAGTTATGATGCAGGCCGTAGTGAAAAACTGTTTTTT
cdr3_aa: CASSYDAGRSEKLFF

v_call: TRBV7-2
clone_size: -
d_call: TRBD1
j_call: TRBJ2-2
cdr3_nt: TGTGCCAGCAGCGAGGGACAGGTGGTTAACGGGGAGCTGTTTTTT
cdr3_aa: CASSEGQVVNGELFF

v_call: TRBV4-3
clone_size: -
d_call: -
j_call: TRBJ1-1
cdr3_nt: TGCGCCAGCAAATTGGAAGGGTTGAACACTGAAGCTTTCTTT
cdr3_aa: CASKLEGLNTEAFF

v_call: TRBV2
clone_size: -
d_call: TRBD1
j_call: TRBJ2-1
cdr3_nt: TGTGCCAGCAGTTCCGACAGGGTAAAGCAGTTCTTC
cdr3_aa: CASSSDRVKQFF

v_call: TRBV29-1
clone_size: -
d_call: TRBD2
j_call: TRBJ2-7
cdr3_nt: TGCAGCGTTGTATCTAGCGGGAGTTACGAGCAGTACTTC
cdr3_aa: CSVVSSGSYEQYF

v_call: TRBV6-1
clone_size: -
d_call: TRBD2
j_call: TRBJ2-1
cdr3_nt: TGTGCCAGCGGTAGCGGGAGCTTTATTAATGAGCAGTTCTTC
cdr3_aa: CASGSGSFINEQFF

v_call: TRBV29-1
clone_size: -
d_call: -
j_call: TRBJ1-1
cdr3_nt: TGCAGCGTTGCCAGTTGGAACACTGAAGCTTTCTTT
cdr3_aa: CSVASWNTEAFF

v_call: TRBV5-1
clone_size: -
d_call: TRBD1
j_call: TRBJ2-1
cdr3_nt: TGCGCCAGCAGCCCACCGCCGGGACAGGGGAATGAGCAGTTCTTC
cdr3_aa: CASSPPPGQGNEQFF

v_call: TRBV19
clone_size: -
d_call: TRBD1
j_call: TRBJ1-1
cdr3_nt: TGTGCCAGTAGTACTCAGGGGGCCCCTAACACTGAAGCTTTCTTT
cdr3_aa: CASSTQGAPNTEAFF